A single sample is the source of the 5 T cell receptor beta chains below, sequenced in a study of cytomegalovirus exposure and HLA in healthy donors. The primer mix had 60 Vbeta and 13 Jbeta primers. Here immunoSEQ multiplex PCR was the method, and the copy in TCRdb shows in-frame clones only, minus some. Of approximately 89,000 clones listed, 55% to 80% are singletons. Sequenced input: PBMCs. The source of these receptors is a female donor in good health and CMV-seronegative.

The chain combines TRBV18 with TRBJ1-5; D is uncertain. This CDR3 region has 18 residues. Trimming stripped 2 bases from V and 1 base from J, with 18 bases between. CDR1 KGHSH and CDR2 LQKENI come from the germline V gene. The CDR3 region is CASSPVPREVMSNQPQHF. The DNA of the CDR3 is TGTGCCAGCTCACCAGTCCCTCGGGAGGTGATGAGCAATCAGCCCCAGCATTTT.

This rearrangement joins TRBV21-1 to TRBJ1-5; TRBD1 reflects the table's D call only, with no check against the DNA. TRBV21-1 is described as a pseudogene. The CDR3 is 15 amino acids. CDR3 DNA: TGTGCCAGCAGCAAAGCGGACAGAAGCAATCAGCCCCAGCATTTT. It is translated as CASSKADRSNQPQHF.

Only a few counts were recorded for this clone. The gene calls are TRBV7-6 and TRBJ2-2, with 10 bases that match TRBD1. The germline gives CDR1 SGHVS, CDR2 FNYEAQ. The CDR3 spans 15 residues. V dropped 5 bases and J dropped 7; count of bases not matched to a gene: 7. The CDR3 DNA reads TGTGCCAGCAGCGAAGGACAGGGGGGACACGGGGAGCTGTTTTTT. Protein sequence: CASSEGQGGHGELFF.

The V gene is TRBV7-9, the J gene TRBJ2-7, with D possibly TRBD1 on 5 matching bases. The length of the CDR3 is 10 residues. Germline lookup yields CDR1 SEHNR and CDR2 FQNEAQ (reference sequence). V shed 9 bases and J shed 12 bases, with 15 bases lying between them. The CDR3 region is CARWRQNWYF. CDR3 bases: TGTGCCAGATGGAGACAGAACTGGTACTTC.

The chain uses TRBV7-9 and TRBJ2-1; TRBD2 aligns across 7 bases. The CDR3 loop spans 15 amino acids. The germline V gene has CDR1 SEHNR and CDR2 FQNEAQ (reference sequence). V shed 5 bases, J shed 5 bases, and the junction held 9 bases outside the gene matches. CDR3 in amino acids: CASSPRGGSDNEQFF. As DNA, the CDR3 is TGTGCCAGCAGCCCACGTGGCGGGAGCGACAATGAGCAGTTCTTC.